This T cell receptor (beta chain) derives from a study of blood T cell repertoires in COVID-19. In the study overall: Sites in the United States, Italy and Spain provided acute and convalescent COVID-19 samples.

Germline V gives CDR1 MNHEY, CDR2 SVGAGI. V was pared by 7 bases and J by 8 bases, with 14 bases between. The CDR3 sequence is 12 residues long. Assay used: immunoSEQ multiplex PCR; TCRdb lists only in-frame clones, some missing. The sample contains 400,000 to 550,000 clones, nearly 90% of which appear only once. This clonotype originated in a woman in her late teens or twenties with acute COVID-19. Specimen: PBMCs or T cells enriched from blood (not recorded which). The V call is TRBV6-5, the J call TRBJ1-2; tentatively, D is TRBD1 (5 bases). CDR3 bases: TGTGCCAGCACCGGGGGAGACTGGGGCTACACCTTC. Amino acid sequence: CASTGGDWGYTF.